This paragraph covers one TCR beta chain sequence. The antigen is not known. An end of the junction does not agree with germline; a read error may underlie this. The length of the CDR3 is 17 residues. CDR1 and CDR2 (germline): SGHAT, FQNNGV. The template was RNA from unsorted bulk tissue. Newly diagnosed lung cancer patients had thoracic surgery in China, August–late 2014, without prior chemotherapy. This specimen comes from a study of tumor and adjacent non-tumor tissue in lung cancer. Points from the study as a whole: Tumor repertoires had a smaller top 100 clone share than normal lung. TCR diversity was significantly greater in tumor than normal lung tissue. Shorter survival was associated with higher TCR diversity in tumors.

TCRbeta libraries were built with three rounds of nested PCR, modified from ARM-PCR. TCRdb called the multiplex PCR reads again in MiXCR, with one record for every CDR3 protein. Of around 200,000 distinct CDR3 sequences listed, 71% are singletons. The genes are TRBV11-2 and TRBJ2-1; maybe TRBD1 (5 bases). The TCR was taken from a man between 60 and 75 years old with non-small cell lung cancer. The sequencing input was lung tumor tissue. CDR3 region: CASRDYRKLFSHNDQFF. In DNA form, the CDR3 reads TGTGCCAGCAGGGATTACAGGAAATTATTCTCCCACAATGATCAGTTCTTC.